A single sample is the source of the 6 T cell receptor beta chains below, sequenced in a study of shared clonotypes between healthy human individuals. Sequencing used immunoSEQ multiplex PCR; TCRdb keeps in-frame clones, though not all of them. This sample has around 1.4 million clones, with just under 99% found just once. The sequenced sample was naive CD4+ T cells sorted from blood. Subset described: CD45RA+ positively selected. These receptors came from a man aged 30 to 45 in good health.

This clone has just one count. This sequence joins TRBV15 and TRBJ2-7; the D call may be TRBD1 or TRBD2 (6 bases each). The CDR3 is 13 amino acids. V was pared by 1 base and J by 12 bases, with 16 bases between. CDR1 and CDR2 (germline): LNHNV, YYDKDF (reference sequence). The CDR3 spells CATSRVLTGDMYF. The CDR3 DNA reads as TGTGCCACCAGCAGAGTTCTCACGGGGGACATGTACTTC.

This clone came up once. J is TRBJ1-5 and V is TRBV5-1; 11 nucleotides align to TRBD1. V lost 4 bases and J lost 5; bases outside the gene matches: 5. The germline V gene encodes CDR1 SGHRS and CDR2 YFSETQ. The CDR3 covers 15 residues. The CDR3 sequence: CASSRTGGAYQPQHF. CDR3 sequence (DNA): TGCGCCAGCAGCCGGACAGGGGGCGCTTATCAGCCCCAGCATTTT.

The chain carries TRBV29-1 and TRBJ1-1; D might be TRBD1 (6 bases). The CDR3 runs 13 residues. Per germline, CDR1 SQVTM and CDR2 ANQGSEA. V lost 4 bases to trimming and J lost 5 bases, with 14 bases between them. The CDR3 DNA reads TGCAGCGTTGTTGGGGGCGGTGAGACTGAAGCTTTCTTT. Encoded protein: CSVVGGGETEAFF.

As for this clone: Other DNA sequences in the same sample also yield this CDR3. The chain combines TRBV5-1 with TRBJ1-4; maybe TRBD1 (5 bases). Trimming left V 0 bases short and J 6 bases short, with 12 bases between. The CDR3 runs to 15 residues. Per the germline V gene, CDR1 is SGHRS and CDR2 is YFSETQ. CDR3: CASSLGPGLDEKLFF. As DNA, the CDR3 is TGCGCCAGCAGCTTGGGGCCAGGGTTGGATGAAAAACTGTTTTTT.

The chain recombines TRBV30 with TRBJ2-1, with D tentatively TRBD2 (7 bases). The germline V and J ends were trimmed by 5 bases and 7 bases, with 15 bases remaining between them. The CDR3 length is 13 residues. Germline V gives CDR1 GTSNPN, CDR2 SVGIG (reference sequence). In nucleotides, the CDR3 is TGTGCCTGGCACTGGGGGGGCCGGAATGAGCAGTTCTTC. Encoded protein: CAWHWGGRNEQFF.

This clone was seen just once. The chain has TRBV28 and TRBJ1-2; D gene ambiguous. The CDR3 is 14 residues long. Germline V gene lookup returns CDR1 MDHEN and CDR2 SYDVKM. The V end lost 6 bases, the J end lost 4 bases, and 15 bases lay between the germline ends. The CDR3 loop reads CASRDRGNIYGYTF. CDR3 coding DNA: TGTGCCAGCAGGGATAGAGGGAATATCTATGGCTACACCTTC.